Presented here are 5 T cell receptor beta chains from one specimen sequenced in a study of Graves' ophthalmopathy and Graves' hyperthyroidism. The TCR beta CDR3 regions underwent amplification from RNA transcripts. RT-PCR with HTBI primers came first, then second-round multiplex PCR. TCRdb reprocessed the multiplex PCR reads with MiXCR, giving one entry per CDR3 protein. The profile shows around 400,000 distinct CDR3 sequences, 15% to 20% of them singletons. Sequences were obtained from peripheral blood. These receptors were obtained from a woman under 30 with Graves' ophthalmopathy.

This clonotype was observed many times. The chain uses TRBV6-2 or TRBV6-3 and TRBJ2-3; 10 nucleotides agree with TRBD2. CDR3 length equals 16 residues. Germline V gene lookup returns CDR1 MNHEY and CDR2 SVGEGT. The junction had 0 bases not matched to a gene; V was cut back by 0 bases and J by 0 bases. The CDR3 loop reads CASSYSSGGSTDTQYF. CDR3 nucleotide sequence: TGTGCCAGCAGTTACTCTAGCGGGGGGAGCACAGATACGCAGTATTTT.

This clonotype was counted at least ten times. The chain is built from TRBV6-2 or TRBV6-3 and TRBJ2-7; tentatively, D is TRBD2 (5 bases). From germline, CDR1 is MNHEY and CDR2 SVGEGT. This CDR3 comprises 15 residues. Trimming removed 6 bases at V and 3 bases at J, with 18 bases between. The CDR3 here is CASRTTGVGLYEQYF. The CDR3 region has the DNA TGTGCCAGCAGAACGACCGGGGTCGGACTCTACGAGCAGTACTTC.

This clonotype came up many times. The chain joins TRBV12-3 or TRBV12-4 to TRBJ1-3; no reliable D call. The CDR3 runs 14 residues. V was clipped by 7 bases and J by 2 bases, with 12 bases between them. The CDR3 spells CASIQRGAGNTIYF. Here the CDR3 DNA reads TGTGCCAGCATCCAACGGGGTGCTGGAAACACCATATATTTT.

This clonotype was found a few times. V is TRBV7-3 and J is TRBJ2-2, with 7 bases identical to TRBD1. The CDR3 length is 15 residues. Trimming cost V 2 bases and J 4 bases; bases outside gene matches: 4. Per the germline V gene, CDR1 is SGHTA and CDR2 is FQGTGA. The DNA of the CDR3 is TGTGCCAGCAGCTTAGGACAGGCGGTCACCGGGGAGCTGTTTTTT. It encodes CASSLGQAVTGELFF.

The V and J genes are TRBV6-5 and TRBJ1-1, with D perhaps TRBD1 (6 bases). This CDR3 spans 15 amino acids. Germline V gene sequence: CDR1 MNHEY, CDR2 SVGAGI. Between the trimmed V and J ends, which lost 2 bases and 6 bases, there was a span of 16 bases. DNA of the CDR3: TGTGCCAGCAGTTACGCGACAGGCGTTGGGGCTGAAGCTTTCTTT. Its protein is CASSYATGVGAEAFF.